The next 6 T cell receptor beta chains were all read from a single sample in a study of CD8+ T cells in alopecia areata. Following RNA extraction, reverse transcription yielded cDNA that acted as the sequencing template. Libraries were prepared by immunoSEQ multiplex PCR; TCRdb keeps only in-frame clonotypes and omits some of them. The table lists 95,000 to 150,000 clones, around 56% of them singletons. Treatment described: oral pan-JAK inhibitor, 5-10 mg twice daily. The sequencing used CD4+ T cells sorted from blood, collected at week 4, from a patient treated with tofacitinib. Receptor source: a human donor with alopecia areata.

The chain is built from TRBV4-1 and TRBJ1-2, with 9 bases lining up with TRBD1. Trimming took 6 bases from V and 2 from J; bases not matched to a gene: 1. The CDR3 totals 13 residues. Germline loops: CDR1 MGHRA, CDR2 YSYEKL. The CDR3 DNA follows: TGCGCCAGCAGGGGGACAGGGAACTATGGCTACACCTTC. Translated, it gives CASRGTGNYGYTF.

J is TRBJ1-5 and V is TRBV30; 7 nucleotides line up with TRBD1. The germline V gene encodes CDR1 GTSNPN and CDR2 SVGIG (reference sequence). This CDR3 has 17 residues. The trim removed 2 bases at V and 0 bases at J, leaving 10 bases unmatched. CDR3 in amino acids: CAWSLGTVHNSNQPQHF. The CDR3 coding sequence is TGTGCCTGGAGTCTCGGGACAGTTCATAATAGCAATCAGCCCCAGCATTTT.

The chain recombines TRBV6-1 with TRBJ1-2; no clear D gene. Trimming pared 7 bases from V and 3 bases from J, leaving 9 bases between. The CDR3 length is 12 residues. Germline CDR1 and CDR2: MNHNS and SASEGT. The CDR3 here is CASKVTDYGYTF. CDR3 nucleotide sequence: TGTGCCAGCAAGGTGACGGACTATGGCTACACCTTC.

The chain recombines TRBV7-3 with TRBJ2-6; possible D gene TRBD1, 5 bases. The CDR3 totals 15 residues. V lost 6 bases and J 3 bases, leaving 12 bases between the germline ends. Germline V gene sequence: CDR1 SGHTA, CDR2 FQGTGA. As DNA, the CDR3 is TGTGCCAGCAGATCAGGGTCTGGTGGGGCCAACGTCCTGACTTTC. It specifies CASRSGSGGANVLTF.

Concerning this clone: This specimen includes other DNA sequences encoding the same CDR3. The chain employs TRBV29-1 and TRBJ2-3; 8 bases match TRBD1. Losses at the gene ends were 7 bases for V and 2 bases for J; bases not matched to a gene: 5. The CDR3 loop spans 13 amino acids. Per the germline V gene, CDR1 is SQVTM and CDR2 is ANQGSEA. For the CDR3, the DNA is TGCAGCGGGGGCAGGGGGCCCACAGATACGCAGTATTTT. Translation: CSGGRGPTDTQYF.

This clone appeared a few times. The chain combines TRBV9 with TRBJ2-3; D may match TRBD1 or TRBD2 (5 bases each). Germline lookup yields CDR1 SGDLS and CDR2 YYNGEE. V was trimmed by 4 bases and J by 1 base, leaving 16 bases between them. CDR3 length: 16 amino acids. CDR3 protein: CASSPAGTRGTDTQYF. CDR3 in DNA: TGTGCCAGCAGCCCCGCCGGGACGAGAGGCACAGATACGCAGTATTTT.